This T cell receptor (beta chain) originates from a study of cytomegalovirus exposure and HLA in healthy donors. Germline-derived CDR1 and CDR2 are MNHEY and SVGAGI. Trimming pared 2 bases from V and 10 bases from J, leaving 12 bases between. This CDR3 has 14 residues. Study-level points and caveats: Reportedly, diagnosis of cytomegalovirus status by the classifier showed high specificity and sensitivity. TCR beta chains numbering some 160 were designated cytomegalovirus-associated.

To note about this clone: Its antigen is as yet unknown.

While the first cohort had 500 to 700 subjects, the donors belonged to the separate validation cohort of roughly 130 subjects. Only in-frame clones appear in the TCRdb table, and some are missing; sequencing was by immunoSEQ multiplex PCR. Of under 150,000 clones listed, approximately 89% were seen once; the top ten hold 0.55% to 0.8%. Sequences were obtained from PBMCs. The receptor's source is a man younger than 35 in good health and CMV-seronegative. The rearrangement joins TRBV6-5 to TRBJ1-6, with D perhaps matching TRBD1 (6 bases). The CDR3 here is CASSYAGAGSPLHF. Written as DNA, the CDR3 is TGTGCCAGCAGTTACGCAGGGGCCGGCTCACCCCTCCACTTT.